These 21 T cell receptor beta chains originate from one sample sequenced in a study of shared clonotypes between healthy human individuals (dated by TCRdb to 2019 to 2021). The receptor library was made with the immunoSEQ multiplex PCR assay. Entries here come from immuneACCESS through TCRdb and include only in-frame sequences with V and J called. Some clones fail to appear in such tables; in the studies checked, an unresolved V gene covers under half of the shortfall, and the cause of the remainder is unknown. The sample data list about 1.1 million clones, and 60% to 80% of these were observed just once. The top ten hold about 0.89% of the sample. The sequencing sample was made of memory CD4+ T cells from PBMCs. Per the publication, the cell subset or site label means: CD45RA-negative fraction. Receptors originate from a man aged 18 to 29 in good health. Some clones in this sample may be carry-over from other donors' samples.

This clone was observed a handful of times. This CDR3 reads CASTHRGEQYF. The CDR3 coding sequence is TGTGCCAGCACCCACCGGGGGGAGCAGTACTTC. The gene calls are TRBV28 and TRBJ2-7; TRBD2 might be the D (6 bases). The CDR3 is 11 residues long. V lost 7 bases to trimming and J lost 7 bases, with 11 bases between them. Germline V lookup: CDR1 MDHEN, CDR2 SYDVKM.

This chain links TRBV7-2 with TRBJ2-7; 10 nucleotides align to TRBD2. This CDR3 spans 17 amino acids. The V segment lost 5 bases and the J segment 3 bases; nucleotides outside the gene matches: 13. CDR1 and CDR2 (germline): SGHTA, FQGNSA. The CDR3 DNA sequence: TGTGCCAGCAGCCCCTCCCGAGATAGCGGGAGGTTCTACGAGCAGTACTTC. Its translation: CASSPSRDSGRFYEQYF.

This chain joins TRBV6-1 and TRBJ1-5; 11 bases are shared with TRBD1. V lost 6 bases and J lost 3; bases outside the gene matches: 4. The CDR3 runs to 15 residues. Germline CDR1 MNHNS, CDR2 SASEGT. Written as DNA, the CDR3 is TGTGCCAGCAGGTTGGACAGGGGGCCCAATCAGCCCCAGCATTTT. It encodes CASRLDRGPNQPQHF.

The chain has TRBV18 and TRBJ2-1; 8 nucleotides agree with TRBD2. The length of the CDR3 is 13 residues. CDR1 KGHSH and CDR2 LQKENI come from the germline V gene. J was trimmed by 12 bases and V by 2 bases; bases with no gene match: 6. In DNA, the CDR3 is TGTGCCAGCTCACCAGGGACTAGGCTGGGGCAGTTCTTC. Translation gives CASSPGTRLGQFF.

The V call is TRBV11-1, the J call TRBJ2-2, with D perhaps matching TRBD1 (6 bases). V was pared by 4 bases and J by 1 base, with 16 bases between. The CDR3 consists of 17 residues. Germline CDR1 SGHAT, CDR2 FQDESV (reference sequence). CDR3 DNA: TGTGCCAGCAGCTCCCCTGGAGGACAGAGGAACACCGGGGAGCTGTTTTTT. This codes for CASSSPGGQRNTGELFF.

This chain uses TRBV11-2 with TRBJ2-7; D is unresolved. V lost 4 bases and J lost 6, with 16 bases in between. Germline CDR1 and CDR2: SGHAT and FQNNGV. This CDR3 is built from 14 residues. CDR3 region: CASSSNNEFGEQYF. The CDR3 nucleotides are TGTGCCAGCAGCTCAAATAATGAATTCGGCGAGCAGTACTTC.

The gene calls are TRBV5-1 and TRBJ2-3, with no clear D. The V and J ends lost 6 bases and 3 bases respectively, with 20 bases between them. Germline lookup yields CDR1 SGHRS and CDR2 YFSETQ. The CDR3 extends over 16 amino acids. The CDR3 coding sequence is TGCGCCAGCAAAGGCGGTGGGGTAGGTAGTACAGATACGCAGTATTTT. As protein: CASKGGGVGSTDTQYF.

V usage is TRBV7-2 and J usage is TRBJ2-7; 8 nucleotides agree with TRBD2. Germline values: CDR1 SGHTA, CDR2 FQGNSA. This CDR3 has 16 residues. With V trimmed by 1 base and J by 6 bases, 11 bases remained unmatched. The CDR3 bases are TGTGCCAGCAGCTTAGACCAGGCGACTAGCGTTGGCGAGCAGTACTTC. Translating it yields CASSLDQATSVGEQYF.

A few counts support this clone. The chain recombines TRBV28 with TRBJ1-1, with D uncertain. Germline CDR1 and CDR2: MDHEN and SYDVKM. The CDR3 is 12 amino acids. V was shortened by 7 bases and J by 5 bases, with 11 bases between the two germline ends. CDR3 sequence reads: CASKSWVTEAFF. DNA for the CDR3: TGTGCCAGCAAGTCGTGGGTGACTGAAGCTTTCTTT.

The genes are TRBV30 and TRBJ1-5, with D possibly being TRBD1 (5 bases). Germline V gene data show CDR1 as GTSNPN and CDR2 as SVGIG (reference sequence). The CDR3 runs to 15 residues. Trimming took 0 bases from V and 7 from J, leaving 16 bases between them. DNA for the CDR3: TGTGCCTGGAGTGTAAGCAGTCCAGGGTCGCAGCCCCAGCATTTT. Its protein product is CAWSVSSPGSQPQHF.

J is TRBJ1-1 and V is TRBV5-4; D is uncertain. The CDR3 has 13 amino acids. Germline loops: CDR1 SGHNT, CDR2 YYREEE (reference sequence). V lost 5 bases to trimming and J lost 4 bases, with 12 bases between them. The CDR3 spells CASSSHSLTEAFF. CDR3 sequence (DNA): TGTGCCAGCAGTTCCCACTCGCTCACTGAAGCTTTCTTT.

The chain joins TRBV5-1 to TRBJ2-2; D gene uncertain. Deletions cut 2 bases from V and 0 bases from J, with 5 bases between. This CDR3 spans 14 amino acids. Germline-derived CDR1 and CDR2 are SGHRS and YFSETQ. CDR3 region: CASSFQTNTGELFF. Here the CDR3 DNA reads TGCGCCAGCAGCTTCCAGACGAACACCGGGGAGCTGTTTTTT.

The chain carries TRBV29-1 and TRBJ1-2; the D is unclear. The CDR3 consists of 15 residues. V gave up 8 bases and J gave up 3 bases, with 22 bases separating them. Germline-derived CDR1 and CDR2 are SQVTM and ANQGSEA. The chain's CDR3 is CSIDQAARAHYGYTF. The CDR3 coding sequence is TGCAGCATCGACCAGGCGGCCCGGGCTCACTATGGCTACACCTTC.

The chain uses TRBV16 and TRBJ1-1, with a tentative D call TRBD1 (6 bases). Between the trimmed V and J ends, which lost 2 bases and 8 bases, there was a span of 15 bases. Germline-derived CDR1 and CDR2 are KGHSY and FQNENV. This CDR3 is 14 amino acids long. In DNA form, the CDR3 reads TGTGCCAGCAGCCAAGGGGACACCCTCTCGGAAGCTTTCTTT. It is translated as CASSQGDTLSEAFF.

CDR3: CASRSSPYEQYF. The CDR3, as DNA: TGTGCCAGCAGGTCAAGCCCCTACGAGCAGTACTTC. The gene calls are TRBV28 and TRBJ2-7; D call uncertain. Germline-derived CDR1 and CDR2 are MDHEN and SYDVKM. This CDR3 region has 12 residues. Trimming pared 6 bases from V and 2 bases from J, leaving 8 bases between.

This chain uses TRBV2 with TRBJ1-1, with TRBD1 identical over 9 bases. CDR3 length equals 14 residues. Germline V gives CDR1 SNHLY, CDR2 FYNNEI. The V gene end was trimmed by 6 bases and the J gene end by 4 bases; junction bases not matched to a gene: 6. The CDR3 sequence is CASSSQGAGTEAFF. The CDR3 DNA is TGTGCCAGCAGCTCACAGGGGGCTGGCACTGAAGCTTTCTTT.

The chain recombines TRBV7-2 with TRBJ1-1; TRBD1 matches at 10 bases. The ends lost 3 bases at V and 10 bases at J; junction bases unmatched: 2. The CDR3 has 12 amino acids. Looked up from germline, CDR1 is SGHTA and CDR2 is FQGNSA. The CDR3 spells CASSFRQGAAFF. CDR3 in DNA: TGTGCCAGCAGCTTCCGACAGGGGGCAGCTTTCTTT.

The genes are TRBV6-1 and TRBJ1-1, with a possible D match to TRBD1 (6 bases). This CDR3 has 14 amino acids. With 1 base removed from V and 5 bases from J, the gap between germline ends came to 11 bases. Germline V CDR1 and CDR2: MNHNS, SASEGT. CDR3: CASSEDRVWTEAFF. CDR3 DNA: TGTGCCAGCAGTGAAGACAGGGTGTGGACTGAAGCTTTCTTT.

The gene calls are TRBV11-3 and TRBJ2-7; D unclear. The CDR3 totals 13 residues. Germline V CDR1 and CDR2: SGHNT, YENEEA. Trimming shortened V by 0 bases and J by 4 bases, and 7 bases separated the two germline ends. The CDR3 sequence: CASSLDPGYEQYF. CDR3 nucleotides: TGTGCCAGCAGCTTAGATCCGGGTTACGAGCAGTACTTC. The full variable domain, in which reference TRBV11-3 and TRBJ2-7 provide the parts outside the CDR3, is EAGVVQSPRYKIIEKKQPVAFWCNPISGHNTLYWYLQNLGQGPELLIRYENEEAVDDSQLPKDRFSAERLKGVDSTLKIQPAELGDSAVYLCASSLDPGYEQYFGPGTRLTVT.

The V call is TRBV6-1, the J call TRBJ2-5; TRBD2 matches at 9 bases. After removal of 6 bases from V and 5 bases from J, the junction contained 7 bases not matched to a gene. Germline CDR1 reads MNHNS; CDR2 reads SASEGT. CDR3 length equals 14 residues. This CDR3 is CASRGAGGDETQYF. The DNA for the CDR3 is TGTGCCAGCAGGGGCGCGGGGGGGGACGAGACCCAGTACTTC.

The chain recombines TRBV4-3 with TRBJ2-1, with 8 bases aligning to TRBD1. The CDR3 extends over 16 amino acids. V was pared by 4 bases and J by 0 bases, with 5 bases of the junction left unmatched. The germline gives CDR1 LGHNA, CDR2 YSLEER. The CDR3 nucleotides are TGCGCCAGCAGCCCCCGGACAGGGAGCTCCTACAATGAGCAGTTCTTC. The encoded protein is CASSPRTGSSYNEQFF.